Sequencing of this T cell receptor beta chain was carried out in a study of blood T cells in healthy people across ages. The second PCR ran roughly 6 to 11 cycles with a sample-barcoded 5' primer and J-beta primers. Each cDNA molecule, via a template-switch adaptor with 12 random nucleotides, was tagged. TCRdb fed the 5' RACE reads into MiXCR, producing one record per CDR3 protein. This sample has 950,000 to 1,200,000 distinct CDR3 sequences, with less than 45% found just once. Findings of the study overall: Possibly confounding the expanded clonotype changes was the fact that donor CMV status was unknown. Across samples, TCR beta diversity tracked strongly with naive T cell percentage.

Ranging in age from about 6 to 100, the donors were healthy Caucasian individuals from Russia. CDR3 size: 14 residues. V was pared by 0 bases and J by 2 bases, with 9 bases between. In germline, CDR1 is SGHRS, CDR2 YFSETQ. This clonotype turned up a few times. Its antigen is not identified. The sequence was obtained from a man between 18 and 35 years old in good health. Sample: blood. V is TRBV5-1 and J is TRBJ2-7; D is unclear. CDR3 coding DNA: TGCGCCAGCAGCTTGGCTACCCAAACCTACGAGCAGTACTTC. Translating gives CASSLATQTYEQYF.